A single sample gave rise to the 6 T cell receptor beta chains below, sequenced in a study of cytotoxic CD8 clonotypes in ibrutinib-treated CLL. Using immunoSEQ multiplex PCR, the repertoire was profiled, and TCRdb retains in-frame clones only, with some absent. The data show some 160,000 clones, approximately 77% seen once. Sequenced material: PBMCs, taken after 12 months of ibrutinib treatment. The receptors were sampled from a human donor with chronic lymphocytic leukemia.

This clone was detected only once. The chain has TRBV29-1 and TRBJ2-2; possible D gene TRBD2, 5 bases. CDR1 is SQVTM, CDR2 ANQGSEA, per germline. V lost 4 bases, J lost 3 bases, and 9 bases lay in between. This CDR3 contains 13 residues. The CDR3 reads CSVGSADTGELFF. The CDR3 bases are TGCAGCGTTGGTAGCGCAGACACCGGGGAGCTGTTTTTT.

V and J are TRBV11-2 and TRBJ2-7; tentative D call: TRBD2 (6 bases). The CDR3 covers 13 residues. Trimming removed 5 bases at V and 3 bases at J, with 11 bases between. Per the germline V gene, CDR1 is SGHAT and CDR2 is FQNNGV. Written as DNA, the CDR3 is TGTGCCAGCAGCCCCGTGGGGGGCTACGAGCAGTACTTC. Its protein is CASSPVGGYEQYF.

The J gene is TRBJ2-3, the V gene TRBV29-1; either TRBD1 or TRBD2 may fit D (6 bases each). The CDR3 has 15 amino acids. The germline gives CDR1 SQVTM, CDR2 ANQGSEA. Trimming left V 3 bases short and J 4 bases short, with 17 bases between. The CDR3 is CSVEGGARSADTQYF. CDR3 coding DNA: TGCAGCGTTGAGGGGGGCGCGAGGAGTGCAGATACGCAGTATTTT.

The table lists this clone with a few counts. The V gene is TRBV2, the J gene TRBJ2-7; 9 bases are shared with TRBD1. The germline gives CDR1 SNHLY, CDR2 FYNNEI. V lost 6 bases and J lost 3; bases outside the gene matches: 6. This CDR3 spans 14 amino acids. The DNA for the CDR3 is TGTGCCAGCAGGTCCGGGACAGGGATCTACGAGCAGTACTTC. Translation gives CASRSGTGIYEQYF.

The rearrangement joins TRBV5-1 to TRBJ1-1, with 7 bases aligning to TRBD1. The trim removed 0 bases at V and 5 bases at J, leaving 1 base unmatched. This CDR3 comprises 13 residues. Germline CDR1 SGHRS, CDR2 YFSETQ. The CDR3 here is CASSLEQGTEAFF. The CDR3 nucleotides read TGCGCCAGCAGCTTGGAACAGGGGACTGAAGCTTTCTTT.

V usage is TRBV7-3 and J usage is TRBJ2-3, with 11 bases matching TRBD2. Germline-derived CDR1 and CDR2 are SGHTA and FQGTGA. The length of the CDR3 is 20 residues. Losses at the gene ends were 5 bases for V and 4 bases for J; bases not matched to a gene: 20. The CDR3 sequence is CASSPLSALLAGDGPDTQYF. The CDR3 DNA reads TGTGCCAGCAGCCCTCTTTCGGCCTTACTAGCGGGAGATGGGCCAGATACGCAGTATTTT.